The 7 T cell receptor beta chains given below trace back to one sample, sequenced in a study of CD8+CD57+ T cells in acquired aplastic anemia. Genomic DNA, the template, was used for profiling of the TCR beta VDJ and CDR3. A single record per CDR3 protein comes from TCRdb applying MiXCR to the reads. The sample lists 260,000 or so distinct CDR3 sequences, around 45% occurring once. An expansion of CD8+CD57+ cells by flow cytometry had been shown in patients chosen for sequencing. Sample: sorted CD4+, CD8+, or CD8+CD57+ T cells (not recorded which) from PBMCs. These receptor sequences come from a human donor with aplastic anemia.

V usage is TRBV7-2 and J usage is TRBJ1-1; possibly TRBD1 for D (6 bases). This CDR3 is 13 amino acids long. V was pared by 5 bases and J by 8 bases, with 15 bases between. The germline CDR1 and CDR2 sequences are SGHTA and FQGNSA. CDR3 sequence: CASSILTGAEAFF. In nucleotides, the CDR3 is TGTGCCAGCAGCATTCTGACAGGCGCGGAAGCTTTCTTT. The whole variable domain, filled in from reference TRBV7-2 and TRBJ1-1, reads GAGVSQSPSNKVTEKGKDVELRCDPISGHTALYWYRQSLGQGLEFLIYFQGNSAPDKSGLPSDRFSAERTGGSVSTLTIQRTQQEDSAVYLCASSILTGAEAFFGQGTRLTVV.

This clonotype was detected a few times. The chain carries TRBV4-3 and TRBJ2-4; D unresolved. Germline CDR1 reads LGHNA; CDR2 reads YSLEER. The CDR3 extends over 13 amino acids. Trimming took 1 base from V and 9 from J, leaving 10 bases between them. This CDR3 reads CASSQASRRIQYF. The CDR3 DNA reads TGCGCCAGCAGCCAAGCGAGCCGGCGCATTCAGTACTTC.

This clonotype has a count of ten or more. The chain is built from TRBV10-2 and TRBJ2-2; 7 positions agree with TRBD2. After removal of 7 bases from V and 0 bases from J, the junction contained 5 bases not matched to a gene. CDR1 and CDR2 (germline): WSHSY, SAAADI. This CDR3 comprises 15 residues. CDR3 in DNA: TGCGCCAGCAAAGCGGGAAGGACGAACACCGGGGAGCTGTTTTTT. Translating gives CASKAGRTNTGELFF.

Note on this clonotype: Mismatch with germline at one junction end may stem from a read error. CDR3: CAWSTGTGATNEELFF. The CDR3 coding sequence is TGTGCCTGGAGTACCGGGACAGGGGCAACTAATGAAGAACTGTTTTTT. The J gene is TRBJ1-4, the V gene TRBV30; TRBD1 aligns across 10 bases. CDR3 size: 16 residues. The germline V gene has CDR1 GTSNPN and CDR2 SVGIG (reference sequence).

This clonotype occurred many times. V usage is TRBV15 and J usage is TRBJ2-5; tentatively, D is TRBD1 (6 bases). The CDR3 sequence is 15 residues long. Trimming took off 6 bases at V and 1 base at J, with 15 bases between the two ends. Germline CDR1 and CDR2: LNHNV and YYDKDF (reference sequence). The CDR3 DNA is TGTGCCACCAGACTAGACAGGAGGCGCCAAGAGACCCAGTACTTC. It yields the protein CATRLDRRRQETQYF.

The V call is TRBV7-2, the J call TRBJ2-2; weak D call: TRBD1 (6 bases). Germline-derived CDR1 and CDR2 are SGHTA and FQGNSA. V was trimmed by 2 bases and J by 0 bases, leaving 13 bases between them. This CDR3 contains 17 residues. The CDR3: CASSLIPSGANTGELFF. CDR3 DNA sequence: TGTGCCAGCAGCTTAATACCGTCAGGGGCGAACACCGGGGAGCTGTTTTTT. The whole variable domain, filled in from reference TRBV7-2 and TRBJ2-2, reads GAGVSQSPSNKVTEKGKDVELRCDPISGHTALYWYRQSLGQGLEFLIYFQGNSAPDKSGLPSDRFSAERTGGSVSTLTIQRTQQEDSAVYLCASSLIPSGANTGELFFGEGSRLTVL.

This clonotype was counted ten times or more. The chain links TRBV7-8 to TRBJ2-5; TRBD1 agrees at 7 bases. V was pared by 4 bases and J by 1 base, with 18 bases of the junction left unmatched. Germline CDR1 reads SGHVS; CDR2 reads FQNEAQ. The CDR3 is 19 residues long. CDR3 nucleotide sequence: TGTGCCAGCAGCTGGGGTGGACAGGACAAGTACGTGAGCCAAGAGACCCAGTACTTC. This sequence encodes CASSWGGQDKYVSQETQYF. Variable domain in full (rest from reference TRBV7-8 and TRBJ2-5): GAGVSQSPRYKVAKRGQDVALRCDPISGHVSLFWYQQALGQGPEFLTYFQNEAQLDKSGLPSDRFFAERPEGSVSTLKIQRTQQEDSAVYLCASSWGGQDKYVSQETQYFGPGTRLLVL.